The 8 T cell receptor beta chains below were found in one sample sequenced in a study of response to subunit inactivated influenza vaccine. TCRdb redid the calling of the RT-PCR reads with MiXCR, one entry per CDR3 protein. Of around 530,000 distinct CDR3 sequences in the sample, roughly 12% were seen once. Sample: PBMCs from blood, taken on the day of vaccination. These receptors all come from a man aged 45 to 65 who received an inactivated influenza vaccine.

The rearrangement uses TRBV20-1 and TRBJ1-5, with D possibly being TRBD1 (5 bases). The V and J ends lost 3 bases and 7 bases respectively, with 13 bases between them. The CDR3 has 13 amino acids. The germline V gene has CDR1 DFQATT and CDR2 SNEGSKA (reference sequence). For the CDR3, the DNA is TGCAGTGCTAGCCGATCGGGGGGACAGCCCCAGCATTTT. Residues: CSASRSGGQPQHF.

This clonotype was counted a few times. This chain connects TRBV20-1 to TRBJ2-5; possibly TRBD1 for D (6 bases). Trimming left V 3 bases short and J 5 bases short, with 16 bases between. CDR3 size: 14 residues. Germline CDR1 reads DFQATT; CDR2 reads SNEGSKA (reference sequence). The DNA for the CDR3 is TGCAGTGCTAGCGGTATCAGGGGTGGGGAGACCCAGTACTTC. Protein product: CSASGIRGGETQYF.

CDR3 region: CSARRLAGRLNYEQYF. The CDR3 nucleotides read TGCAGTGCTAGACGACTAGCGGGCCGCCTCAACTACGAGCAGTACTTC. The chain combines TRBV20-1 with TRBJ2-7; TRBD2 aligns across 10 bases. The CDR3 is 16 residues long. V lost 2 bases, J lost 3 bases, and 10 bases stayed unmatched. Looked up from germline, CDR1 is DFQATT and CDR2 is SNEGSKA (reference sequence).

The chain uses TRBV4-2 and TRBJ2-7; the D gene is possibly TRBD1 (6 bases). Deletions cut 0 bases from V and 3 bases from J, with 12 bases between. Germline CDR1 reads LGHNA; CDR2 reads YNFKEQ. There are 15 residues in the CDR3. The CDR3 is CASSQDRTAFYEQYF. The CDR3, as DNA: TGTGCCAGCAGCCAAGACCGGACAGCCTTCTACGAGCAGTACTTC.

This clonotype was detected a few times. CDR3: CASSYSKLAGDIQYF. CDR3 coding DNA: TGTGCCAGCAGTTACTCGAAATTAGCGGGAGACATTCAGTACTTC. The chain recombines TRBV6-2 or TRBV6-3 with TRBJ2-4, with 9 bases fitting TRBD2. Germline loops: CDR1 MNHEY, CDR2 SVGEGT. The CDR3 is 15 amino acids. The ends lost 0 bases at V and 8 bases at J; junction bases unmatched: 5.

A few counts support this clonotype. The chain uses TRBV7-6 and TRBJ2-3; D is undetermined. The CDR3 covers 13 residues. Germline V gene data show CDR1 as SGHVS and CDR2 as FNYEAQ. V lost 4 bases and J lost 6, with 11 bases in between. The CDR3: CASSSELEDTQYF. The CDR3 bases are TGTGCCAGCAGCTCCGAGTTGGAGGATACGCAGTATTTT.

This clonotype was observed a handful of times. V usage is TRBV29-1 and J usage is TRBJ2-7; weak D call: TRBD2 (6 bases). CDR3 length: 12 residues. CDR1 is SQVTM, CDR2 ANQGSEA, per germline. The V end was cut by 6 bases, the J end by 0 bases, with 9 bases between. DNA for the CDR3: TGCAGCGTCGGGAGTTCCTCCTACGAGCAGTACTTC. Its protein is CSVGSSSYEQYF.

The CDR3 sequence: CASSQADLNIQYF. DNA of the CDR3: TGTGCCAGCAGCCAGGCGGACTTAAACATTCAGTACTTC. The chain links TRBV14 to TRBJ2-4, with D perhaps matching TRBD2 (5 bases). CDR1 and CDR2 from the germline V gene are SGHDN and FVKESK. The CDR3 extends over 13 amino acids. V was shortened by 3 bases and J by 6 bases, with 9 bases between the two germline ends. The whole variable domain, remainder taken from reference TRBV14 and TRBJ2-4, is EAGVTQFPSHSVIEKGQTVTLRCDPISGHDNLYWYRRVMGKEIKFLLHFVKESKQDESGMPNNRFLAERTGGTYSTLKVQPAELEDSGVYFCASSQADLNIQYFGAGTRLSVL.